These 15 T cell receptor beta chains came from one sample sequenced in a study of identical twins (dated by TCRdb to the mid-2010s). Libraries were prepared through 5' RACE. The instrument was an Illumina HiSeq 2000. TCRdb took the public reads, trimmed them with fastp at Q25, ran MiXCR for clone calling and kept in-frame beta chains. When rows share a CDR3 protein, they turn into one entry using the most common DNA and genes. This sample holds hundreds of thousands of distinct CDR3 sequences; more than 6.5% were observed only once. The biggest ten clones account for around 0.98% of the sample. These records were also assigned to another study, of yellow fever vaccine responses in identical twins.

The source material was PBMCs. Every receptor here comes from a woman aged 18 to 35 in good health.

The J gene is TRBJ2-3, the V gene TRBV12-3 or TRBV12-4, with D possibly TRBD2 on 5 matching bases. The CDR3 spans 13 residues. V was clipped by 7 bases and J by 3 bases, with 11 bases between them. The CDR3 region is CASNSDSTDTQYF. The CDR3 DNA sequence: TGTGCCAGCAACTCGGACTCGACAGATACGCAGTATTTT.

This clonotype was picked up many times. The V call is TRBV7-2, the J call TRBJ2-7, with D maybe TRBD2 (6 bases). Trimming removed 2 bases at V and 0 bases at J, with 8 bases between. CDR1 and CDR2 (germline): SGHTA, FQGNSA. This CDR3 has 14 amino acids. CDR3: CASSLLAVSYEQYF. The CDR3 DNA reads TGTGCCAGCAGCTTATTAGCGGTCTCCTACGAGCAGTACTTC.

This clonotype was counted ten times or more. The CDR3 nucleotides are TGCGCCAGCAGCTTGGAGGCTAGTAGGAATGAGCAGTTCTTC. Translation gives CASSLEASRNEQFF. The V and J genes are TRBV5-1 and TRBJ2-1, with unresolved D. Trimming left V 0 bases short and J 7 bases short, with 11 bases between. The germline CDR1 and CDR2 sequences are SGHRS and YFSETQ. The CDR3 totals 14 residues.

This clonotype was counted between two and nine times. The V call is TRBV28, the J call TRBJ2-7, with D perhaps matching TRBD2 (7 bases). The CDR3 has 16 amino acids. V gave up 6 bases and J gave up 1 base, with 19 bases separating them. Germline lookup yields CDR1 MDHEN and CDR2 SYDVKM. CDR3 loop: CASRGGELGKSYEQYF. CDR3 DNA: TGTGCCAGCAGAGGGGGGGAACTAGGCAAGTCCTACGAGCAGTACTTC.

This CDR3 is CASQAQGYLKTQYF. The CDR3 nucleotides are TGTGCCAGTCAAGCACAGGGTTATCTGAAGACCCAGTACTTC. This chain joins TRBV7-8 and TRBJ2-5; TRBD1 is a possible D gene (6 bases). V was cut by 9 bases and J by 6 bases, with 20 bases left in between. The germline V gene has CDR1 SGHVS and CDR2 FQNEAQ. The CDR3 is 14 amino acids.

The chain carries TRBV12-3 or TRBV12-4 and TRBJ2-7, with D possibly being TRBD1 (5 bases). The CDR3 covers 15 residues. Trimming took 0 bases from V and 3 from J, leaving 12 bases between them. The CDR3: CASSLAAGKNYEQYF. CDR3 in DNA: TGTGCCAGCAGTTTAGCGGCAGGGAAAAACTACGAGCAGTACTTC.

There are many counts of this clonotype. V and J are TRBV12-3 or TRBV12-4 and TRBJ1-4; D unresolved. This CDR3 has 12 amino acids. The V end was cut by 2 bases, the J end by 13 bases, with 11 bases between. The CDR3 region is CASSLFQNRLFF. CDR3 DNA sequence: TGTGCCAGCAGTTTATTTCAAAATCGACTGTTTTTT.

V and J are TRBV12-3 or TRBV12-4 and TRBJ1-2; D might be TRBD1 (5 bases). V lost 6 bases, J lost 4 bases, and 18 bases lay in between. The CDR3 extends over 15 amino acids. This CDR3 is CASSLMGVGPYGYTF. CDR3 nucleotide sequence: TGTGCCAGCAGCCTAATGGGGGTAGGGCCCTATGGCTACACCTTC.

This CDR3 reads CSARGFQDTQYF. CDR3 coding DNA: TGCAGTGCTAGGGGCTTCCAGGATACGCAGTATTTT. The chain is built from TRBV20-1 and TRBJ2-3; D not certain. This CDR3 has 12 amino acids. V was cut by 3 bases and J by 6 bases, with 10 bases left in between. Looked up from germline, CDR1 is DFQATT and CDR2 is SNEGSKA (reference sequence).

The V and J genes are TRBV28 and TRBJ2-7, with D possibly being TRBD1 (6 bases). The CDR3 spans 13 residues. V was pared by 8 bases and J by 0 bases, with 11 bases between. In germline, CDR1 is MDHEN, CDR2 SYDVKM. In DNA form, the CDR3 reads TGTGCCAGCCTCGGGACACTCTCCTACGAGCAGTACTTC. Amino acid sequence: CASLGTLSYEQYF.

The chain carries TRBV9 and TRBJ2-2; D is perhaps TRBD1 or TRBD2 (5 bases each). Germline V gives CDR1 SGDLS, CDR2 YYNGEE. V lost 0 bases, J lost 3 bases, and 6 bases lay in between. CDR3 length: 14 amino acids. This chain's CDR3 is CASSVVGDTGELFF. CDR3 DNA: TGTGCCAGCAGCGTAGTGGGGGACACCGGGGAGCTGTTTTTT.

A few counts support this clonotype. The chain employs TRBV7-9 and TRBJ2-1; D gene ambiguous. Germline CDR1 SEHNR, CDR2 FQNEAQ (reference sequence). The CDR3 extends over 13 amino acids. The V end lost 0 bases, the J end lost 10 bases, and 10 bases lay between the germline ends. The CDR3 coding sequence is TGTGCCAGCAGCTTAGCGAAGGGTAACGAGCAGTTCTTC. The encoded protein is CASSLAKGNEQFF.

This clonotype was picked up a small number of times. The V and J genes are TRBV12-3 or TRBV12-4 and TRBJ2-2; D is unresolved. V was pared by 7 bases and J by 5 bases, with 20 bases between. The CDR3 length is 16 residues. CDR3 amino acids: CASNPWVIGRTGELFF. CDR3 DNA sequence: TGTGCCAGCAACCCGTGGGTCATAGGGCGGACCGGGGAGCTGTTTTTT.

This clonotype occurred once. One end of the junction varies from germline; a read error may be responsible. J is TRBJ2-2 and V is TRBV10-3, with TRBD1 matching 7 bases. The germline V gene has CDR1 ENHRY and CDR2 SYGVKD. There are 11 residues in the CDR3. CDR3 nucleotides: TGTTCCATCAGGGGGAACGGGGAGCTGTTTTTT. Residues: CSIRGNGELFF.

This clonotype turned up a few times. CDR3 residues: CASSRERDRYEQYF. DNA for the CDR3: TGTGCCAGCAGCCGGGAGAGGGACCGCTACGAGCAGTACTTC. The rearrangement uses TRBV4-2 and TRBJ2-7; the D call may be TRBD1 or TRBD2 (5 bases each). Per the germline V gene, CDR1 is LGHNA and CDR2 is YNFKEQ. This CDR3 has 14 amino acids. Deletions cut 4 bases from V and 3 bases from J, with 13 bases between.